The sequence of this T cell receptor (beta chain) was determined in a study of T cell responses to AZD1222 COVID-19 vaccine. Findings of the study overall: After the peak T cell response, and only then, were repertoires sampled.

Details on this clone: Its target is unknown.

The CDR3 is made up of 16 amino acids. The V gene lost 0 bases and the J gene lost 10 bases, with 16 bases spanning the gap. CDR1 is SGHTA, CDR2 FQGTGA, per germline. The repertoire was sequenced with immunoSEQ multiplex PCR; TCRdb's copy has only in-frame clones and lacks some. The sample includes about 79,000 clones, 80% to 90% of them seen just once. The input for sequencing was peripheral blood, taken 28 days after the second AZD1222 dose. The clonotype comes from an adult who received the AZD1222 COVID-19 vaccine. The chain employs TRBV7-3 and TRBJ1-6; possibly TRBD1 for D (6 bases). The CDR3 region is CASSLTSGVASSPLHF. The CDR3 coding sequence is TGTGCCAGCAGCTTAACGTCAGGGGTCGCCTCCTCACCCCTCCACTTT. The full variable domain, its missing parts supplied by reference TRBV7-3 and TRBJ1-6, is GAGVSQTPSNKVTEKGKYVELRCDPISGHTALYWYRQSLGQGPEFLIYFQGTGAADDSGLPNDRFFAVRPEGSVSTLKIQRTERGDSAVYLCASSLTSGVASSPLHFGNGTRLTVT.